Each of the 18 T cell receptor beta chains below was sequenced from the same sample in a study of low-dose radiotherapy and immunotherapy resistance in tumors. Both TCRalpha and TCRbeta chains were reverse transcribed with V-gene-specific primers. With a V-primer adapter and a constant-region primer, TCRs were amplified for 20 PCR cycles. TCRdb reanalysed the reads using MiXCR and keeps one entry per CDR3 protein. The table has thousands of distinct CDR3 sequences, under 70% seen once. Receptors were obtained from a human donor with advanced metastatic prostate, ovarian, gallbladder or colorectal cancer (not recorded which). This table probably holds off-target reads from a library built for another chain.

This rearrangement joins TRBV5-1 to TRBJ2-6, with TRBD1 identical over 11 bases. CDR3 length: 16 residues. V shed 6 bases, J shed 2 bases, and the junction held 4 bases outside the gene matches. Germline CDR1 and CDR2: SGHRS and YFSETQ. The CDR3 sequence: CASTGQGAPGANVLTF. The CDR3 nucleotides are TGCGCCAGCACTGGACAGGGGGCTCCTGGGGCCAACGTCCTGACTTTC.

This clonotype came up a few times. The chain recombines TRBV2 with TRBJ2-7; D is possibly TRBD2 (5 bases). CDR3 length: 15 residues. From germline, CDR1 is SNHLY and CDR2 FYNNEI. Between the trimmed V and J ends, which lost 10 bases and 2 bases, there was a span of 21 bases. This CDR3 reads CAIRRTDSGTYEQYF. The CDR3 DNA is TGTGCCATACGTAGGACGGACTCGGGGACCTACGAGCAGTACTTC.

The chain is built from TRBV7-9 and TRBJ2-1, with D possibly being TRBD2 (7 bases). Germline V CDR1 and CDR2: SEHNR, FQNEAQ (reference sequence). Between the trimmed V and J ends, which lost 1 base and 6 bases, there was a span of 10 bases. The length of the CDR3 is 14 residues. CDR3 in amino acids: CASSLDGGPNEQFF. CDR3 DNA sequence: TGTGCCAGCAGCTTAGACGGGGGGCCCAATGAGCAGTTCTTC.

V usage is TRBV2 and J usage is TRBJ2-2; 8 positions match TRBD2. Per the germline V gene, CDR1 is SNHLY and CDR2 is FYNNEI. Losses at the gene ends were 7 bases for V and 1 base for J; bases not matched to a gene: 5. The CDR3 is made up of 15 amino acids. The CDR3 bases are TGTGCCAGCAAGCGACGGGAGGGGAACACCGGGGAGCTGTTTTTT. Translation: CASKRREGNTGELFF.

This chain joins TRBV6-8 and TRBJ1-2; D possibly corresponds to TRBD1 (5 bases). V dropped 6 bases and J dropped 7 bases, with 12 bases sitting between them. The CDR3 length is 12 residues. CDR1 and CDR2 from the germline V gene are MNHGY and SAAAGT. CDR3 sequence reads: CASSNIGGGYTF. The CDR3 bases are TGTGCCAGCAGCAATATCGGGGGTGGCTACACCTTC.

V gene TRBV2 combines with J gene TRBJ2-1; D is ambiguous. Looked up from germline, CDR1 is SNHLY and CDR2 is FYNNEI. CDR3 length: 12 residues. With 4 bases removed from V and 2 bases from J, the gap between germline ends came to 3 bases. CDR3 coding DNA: TGTGCCAGCAGTGCAGCCTACAATGAGCAGTTCTTC. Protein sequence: CASSAAYNEQFF.

The CDR3 DNA sequence: TGTGCCAGCAGCCAGGCACAAGGCACTGAAGCTTTCTTT. Translating it yields CASSQAQGTEAFF. This sequence joins TRBV14 and TRBJ1-1, with D uncertain. Germline CDR1 is SGHDN and CDR2 is FVKESK. V lost 3 bases and J lost 4, with 9 bases in between. This CDR3 has 13 amino acids.

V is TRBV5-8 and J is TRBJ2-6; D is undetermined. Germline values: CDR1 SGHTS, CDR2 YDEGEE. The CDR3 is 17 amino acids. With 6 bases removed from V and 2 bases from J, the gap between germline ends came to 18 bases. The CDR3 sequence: CASIGVSGIAGANVLTF. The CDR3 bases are TGTGCCAGCATCGGTGTTTCGGGTATCGCTGGGGCCAACGTCCTGACTTTC.

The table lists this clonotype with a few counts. In DNA form, the CDR3 reads TGTGCCAGCAGCGAGATGGCAGATACGCAGTATTTT. Translating it yields CASSEMADTQYF. This chain links TRBV9 with TRBJ2-3; no clear D gene. Per germline, CDR1 SGDLS and CDR2 YYNGEE. The V and J ends lost 3 bases and 4 bases respectively, with 6 bases between them. CDR3 length equals 12 residues.

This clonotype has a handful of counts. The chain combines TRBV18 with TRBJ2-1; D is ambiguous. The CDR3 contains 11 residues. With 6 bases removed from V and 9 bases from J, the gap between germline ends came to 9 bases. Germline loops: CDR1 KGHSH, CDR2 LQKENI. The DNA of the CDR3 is TGTGCCAGCTCTCCAGATATTGAGCAGTTCTTC. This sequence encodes CASSPDIEQFF.

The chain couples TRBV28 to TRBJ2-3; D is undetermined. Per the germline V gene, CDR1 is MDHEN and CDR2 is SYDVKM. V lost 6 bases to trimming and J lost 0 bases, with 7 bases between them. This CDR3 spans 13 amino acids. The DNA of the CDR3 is TGTGCCAGCAGAAGAGATAGCACAGATACGCAGTATTTT. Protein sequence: CASRRDSTDTQYF.

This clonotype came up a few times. This CDR3 reads CASSFWNSYEQYF. The DNA of the CDR3 is TGTGCCAGCAGCTTTTGGAACTCCTACGAGCAGTACTTC. J is TRBJ2-7 and V is TRBV3-1; no definite D call. Germline CDR1 reads LGHDT; CDR2 reads YNNKEL (reference sequence). Between the trimmed V and J ends, which lost 5 bases and 0 bases, there was a span of 8 bases. The CDR3 is 13 amino acids.

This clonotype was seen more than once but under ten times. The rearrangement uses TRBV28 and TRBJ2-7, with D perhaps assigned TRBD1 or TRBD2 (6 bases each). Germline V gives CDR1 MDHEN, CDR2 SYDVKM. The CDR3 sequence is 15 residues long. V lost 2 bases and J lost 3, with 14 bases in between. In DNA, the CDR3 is TGTGCCAGCAGTTTACAGGGGAGCGGGTACTACGAGCAGTACTTC. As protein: CASSLQGSGYYEQYF. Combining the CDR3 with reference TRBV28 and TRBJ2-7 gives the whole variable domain DVKVTQSSRYLVKRTGEKVFLECVQDMDHENMFWYRQDPGLGLRLIYFSYDVKMKEKGDIPEGYSVSREKKERFSLILESASTNQTSMYLCASSLQGSGYYEQYFGPGTRLTVT.

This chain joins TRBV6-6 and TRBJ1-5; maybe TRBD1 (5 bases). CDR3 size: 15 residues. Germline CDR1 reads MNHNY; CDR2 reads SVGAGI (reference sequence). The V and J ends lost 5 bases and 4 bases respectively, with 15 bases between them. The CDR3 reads CASSRDRLGNQPQHF. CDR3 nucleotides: TGTGCCAGCAGTCGGGACCGCTTGGGGAATCAGCCCCAGCATTTT.

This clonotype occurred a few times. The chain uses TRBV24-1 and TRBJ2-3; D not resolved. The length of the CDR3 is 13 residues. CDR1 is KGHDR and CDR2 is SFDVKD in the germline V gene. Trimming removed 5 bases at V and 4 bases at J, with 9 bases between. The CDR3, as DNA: TGTGCCACCAGTGGCCAAACTCCAGATACGCAGTATTTT. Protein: CATSGQTPDTQYF.

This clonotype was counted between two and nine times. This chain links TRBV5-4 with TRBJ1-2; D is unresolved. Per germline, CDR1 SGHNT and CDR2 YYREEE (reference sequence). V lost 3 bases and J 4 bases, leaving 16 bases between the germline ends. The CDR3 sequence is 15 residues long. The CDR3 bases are TGTGCCAGCAGCTCCGGGTCGATCGCTTTCTATGGCTACACCTTC. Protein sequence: CASSSGSIAFYGYTF.

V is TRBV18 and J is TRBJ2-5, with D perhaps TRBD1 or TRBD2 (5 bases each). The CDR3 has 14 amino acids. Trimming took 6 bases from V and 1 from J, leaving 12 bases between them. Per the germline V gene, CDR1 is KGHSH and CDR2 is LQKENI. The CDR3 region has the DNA TGTGCCAGCTCCGACAAGGGGACCCAAGAGACCCAGTACTTC. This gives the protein CASSDKGTQETQYF. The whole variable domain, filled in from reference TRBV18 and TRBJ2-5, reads NAGVMQNPRHLVRRRGQEARLRCSPMKGHSHVYWYRQLPEEGLKFMVYLQKENIIDESGMPKERFSAEFPKEGPSILRIQQVVRGDSAAYFCASSDKGTQETQYFGPGTRLLVL.

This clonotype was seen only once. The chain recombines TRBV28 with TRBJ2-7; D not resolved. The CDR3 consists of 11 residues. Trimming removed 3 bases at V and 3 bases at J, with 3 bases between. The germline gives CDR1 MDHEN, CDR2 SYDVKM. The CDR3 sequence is CASSLDYEQYF. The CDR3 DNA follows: TGTGCCAGCAGTTTGGACTACGAGCAGTACTTC.